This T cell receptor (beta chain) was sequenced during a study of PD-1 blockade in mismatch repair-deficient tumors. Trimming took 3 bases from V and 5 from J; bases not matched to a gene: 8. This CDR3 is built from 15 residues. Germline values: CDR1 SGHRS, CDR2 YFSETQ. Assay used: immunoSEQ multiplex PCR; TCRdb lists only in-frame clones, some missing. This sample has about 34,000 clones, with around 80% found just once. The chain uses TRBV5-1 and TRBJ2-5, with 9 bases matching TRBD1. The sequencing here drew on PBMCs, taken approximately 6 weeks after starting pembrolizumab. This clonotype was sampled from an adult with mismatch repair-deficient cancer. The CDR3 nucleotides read TGCGCCAGCAGCTCCACAGGGGGCGCAGGGGAGACCCAGTACTTC. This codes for CASSSTGGAGETQYF.